A single sample gave rise to the 26 T cell receptor beta chains below, sequenced in a study of shared clonotypes between healthy human individuals (TCRdb year 2020). Receptor amplification or capture employed the immunoSEQ multiplex PCR assay. TCRdb took this table from immuneACCESS and kept in-frame rearrangements with V and J called. Such tables lack part of the clones; where checked against another copy, unresolved V genes explain under half of the gap, and the rest is unexplained. The sample contains about 2.4 million clones, under 95% of them found a single time. In total, the top ten clones hold more than 0.35% of the sample. Sample: naive CD4+ T cells from PBMCs. This sample's cell subset or site label indicates: CD45RA+ positively selected. The receptors stem from a man in his late teens or twenties in good health. Some clones in this sample may be carry-over from other donors' samples.

This chain joins TRBV28 and TRBJ1-1; possibly TRBD1 for D (5 bases). Per the germline V gene, CDR1 is MDHEN and CDR2 is SYDVKM. The ends were cut back, 10 bases at V and 0 bases at J, with 21 bases in the middle. This CDR3 is built from 16 residues. The CDR3 reads CAIVPSGRSMNTEAFF. The CDR3 DNA is TGTGCCATCGTCCCATCGGGACGGAGCATGAACACTGAAGCTTTCTTT.

The CDR3 DNA reads TGTGCCAGCAGCTTCCCCCTCATAAGATTGAGGGGTGAGCAGTTCTTC. The encoded protein is CASSFPLIRLRGEQFF. This chain links TRBV5-4 with TRBJ2-1; tentatively, D is TRBD1 or TRBD2 (5 bases each). The CDR3 totals 16 residues. Germline-derived CDR1 and CDR2 are SGHNT and YYREEE (reference sequence). V was trimmed by 2 bases and J by 9 bases, leaving 21 bases between them.

The chain combines TRBV30 with TRBJ2-1, with D uncertain. With 3 bases removed from V and 7 bases from J, the gap between germline ends came to 7 bases. CDR3 length: 11 amino acids. Germline assignment: CDR1 GTSNPN and CDR2 SVGIG (reference sequence). CDR3 sequence: CAWRFSNEQFF. CDR3 nucleotide sequence: TGTGCCTGGAGATTCAGTAATGAGCAGTTCTTC.

V usage is TRBV2 and J usage is TRBJ2-5, with TRBD1 matching over 10 bases. The germline V gene has CDR1 SNHLY and CDR2 FYNNEI. V dropped 2 bases and J dropped 5; count of bases not matched to a gene: 2. The CDR3 spans 14 residues. The CDR3 DNA sequence: TGTGCCAGCAGTGAAATGGGACAGGGGGAGACCCAGTACTTC. Its protein is CASSEMGQGETQYF. Full variable domain (remainder filled in from reference TRBV2 and TRBJ2-5): EPEVTQTPSHQVTQMGQEVILRCVPISNHLYFYWYRQILGQKVEFLVSFYNNEISEKSEIFDDQFSVERPDGSNFTLKIRSTKLEDSAMYFCASSEMGQGETQYFGPGTRLLVL.

Comments on this clone: Other DNA sequences in the same sample also yield this CDR3. V usage is TRBV20-1 and J usage is TRBJ2-1, with D uncertain. The CDR3 totals 10 residues. Trimming pared 0 bases from V and 9 bases from J, leaving 3 bases between. The germline CDR1 and CDR2 sequences are DFQATT and SNEGSKA (reference sequence). DNA for the CDR3: TGCAGTGCTAGAGACCCTGAGCAGTTCTTC. Translation gives CSARDPEQFF.

The CDR3, as DNA: TGTGCCAGCAGCCCTCTGGGGGCTCGAAAAAAACTGTTTTTT. Its translation is CASSPLGARKKLFF. The chain employs TRBV7-8 and TRBJ1-4; D might be TRBD1 (6 bases). V lost 5 bases, J lost 9 bases, and 16 bases lay in between. This CDR3 region has 14 residues. The germline V gene encodes CDR1 SGHVS and CDR2 FQNEAQ.

The chain uses TRBV25-1 and TRBJ2-2, with D perhaps TRBD1 or TRBD2 (5 bases each). CDR3 length equals 15 residues. The V end lost 3 bases, the J end lost 3 bases, and 11 bases lay between the germline ends. The V gene's germline CDR1 is MGHDK and CDR2 SYGVNS. Here the CDR3 reads CASSDRGSYTGELFF. The CDR3 DNA reads TGTGCCAGCAGTGATCGGGGCTCGTACACCGGGGAGCTGTTTTTT.

Comment on this clone: At the DNA level, this CDR3 is encoded by other sequences in the same sample as well. The rearrangement joins TRBV18 to TRBJ2-2; 7 positions agree with TRBD1. Germline CDR1 KGHSH, CDR2 LQKENI. Unmatched junction bases numbered 3, after V lost 2 bases and J lost 3 bases. CDR3 size: 15 residues. The CDR3 region is CASSPGQGDTGELFF. The CDR3 DNA reads TGTGCCAGCTCACCAGGGCAGGGGGACACCGGGGAGCTGTTTTTT.

The rearrangement uses TRBV15 and TRBJ2-7, with 14 bases that match TRBD2. Germline assignment: CDR1 LNHNV and CDR2 YYDKDF (reference sequence). Unmatched junction bases numbered 2, after V lost 3 bases and J lost 1 base. This CDR3 is built from 16 residues. The CDR3 here is CATSRTSGRASYEQYF. In DNA, the CDR3 is TGTGCCACCAGCAGGACTAGCGGGAGGGCGTCCTACGAGCAGTACTTC.

The genes are TRBV7-2 and TRBJ1-4; D call uncertain. The V end lost 6 bases, the J end lost 4 bases, and 12 bases lay between the germline ends. Germline V lookup: CDR1 SGHTA, CDR2 FQGNSA. The CDR3 extends over 14 amino acids. The CDR3 sequence is CASSRGLFNEKLFF. The CDR3 DNA reads TGTGCCAGCAGTAGAGGACTGTTTAATGAAAAACTGTTTTTT.

For this clone: This specimen includes other DNA sequences encoding the same CDR3. The CDR3 is CSARKTDTQYF. The CDR3 bases are TGCAGTGCTAGGAAAACAGATACGCAGTATTTT. This rearrangement joins TRBV20-1 to TRBJ2-3; no clear D gene. There are 11 residues in the CDR3. Germline V gives CDR1 DFQATT, CDR2 SNEGSKA (reference sequence). Trimming cost V 3 bases and J 3 bases, with 4 bases left between them.

The CDR3 loop is CARGLAGALTDRNEQFF. The CDR3 nucleotides are TGTGCCAGGGGACTAGCGGGAGCCCTGACGGACCGCAATGAGCAGTTCTTC. The chain employs TRBV14 and TRBJ2-1; 14 positions agree with TRBD2. The CDR3 is made up of 17 amino acids. The V gene end was trimmed by 9 bases and the J gene end by 6 bases; junction bases not matched to a gene: 13. CDR1 and CDR2 from the germline V gene are SGHDN and FVKESK.

This chain connects TRBV11-2 to TRBJ2-7; the D gene is possibly TRBD2 (7 bases). CDR1 and CDR2 (germline): SGHAT, FQNNGV. The ends were cut back, 1 base at V and 0 bases at J, with 13 bases in the middle. The CDR3 spans 16 residues. This CDR3 is CASSLVSGGGSYEQYF. The CDR3 coding sequence is TGTGCCAGCAGCTTAGTTTCGGGGGGCGGCTCCTACGAGCAGTACTTC.

The chain is built from TRBV29-1 and TRBJ1-2; 7 bases are shared with TRBD1. This CDR3 comprises 14 residues. The germline V gene encodes CDR1 SQVTM and CDR2 ANQGSEA. The V gene end was trimmed by 4 bases and the J gene end by 6 bases; junction bases not matched to a gene: 11. The CDR3 DNA sequence: TGCAGCGTTGCTATAAGCAGGGGGTCCGATGGCTACACCTTC. Protein: CSVAISRGSDGYTF.

V gene TRBV7-9 combines with J gene TRBJ2-4; tentatively, D is TRBD1 or TRBD2 (5 bases each). V lost 1 base and J 0 bases, leaving 13 bases between the germline ends. The CDR3 extends over 17 amino acids. From germline, CDR1 is SEHNR and CDR2 FQNEAQ (reference sequence). The CDR3, as DNA: TGTGCCAGCAGCTTAGATAGGGGACCGCCAGCCAAAAACATTCAGTACTTC. Translating it yields CASSLDRGPPAKNIQYF.

The J gene is TRBJ1-3, the V gene TRBV7-2; TRBD1 is a possible D gene (6 bases). Germline CDR1 and CDR2: SGHTA and FQGNSA. The V gene lost 0 bases and the J gene lost 0 bases, with 12 bases spanning the gap. The CDR3 spans 17 residues. The CDR3 loop is CASSLALGGTSGNTIYF. Here the CDR3 DNA reads TGTGCCAGCAGCTTAGCGTTAGGGGGAACCTCTGGAAACACCATATATTTT.

V usage is TRBV5-1 and J usage is TRBJ2-4; TRBD1 agrees at 9 bases. The CDR3 spans 14 residues. Germline-derived CDR1 and CDR2 are SGHRS and YFSETQ. Germline trimming cut 4 bases from V and 8 bases from J; bases unmatched to any gene: 7. In nucleotides, the CDR3 is TGCGCCAGCAGCCCCAGACAGGGGGGAGACATTCAGTACTTC. Protein product: CASSPRQGGDIQYF.

The chain employs TRBV5-1 and TRBJ2-1, with D maybe TRBD1 (5 bases). V was shortened by 6 bases and J by 4 bases, with 17 bases between the two germline ends. The CDR3 covers 15 residues. CDR1 is SGHRS, CDR2 YFSETQ, per germline. CDR3 loop: CASTVTPGAYNEQFF. The CDR3 coding sequence is TGCGCCAGCACGGTAACCCCTGGGGCTTACAATGAGCAGTTCTTC.

This clone was found once. The chain combines TRBV19 with TRBJ2-7, with TRBD1 matching 8 bases. This CDR3 has 14 amino acids. Germline CDR1 is LNHDA and CDR2 is SQIVND (reference sequence). The V and J ends lost 6 bases and 7 bases, in that order; junction bases with no gene match: 11. Here the CDR3 DNA reads TGTGCCAGTAGCGAACAGGGGGGCCCGGGAGAGCAGTACTTC. This codes for CASSEQGGPGEQYF.

This chain connects TRBV7-6 to TRBJ1-1; D is possibly TRBD1 (6 bases). The ends were cut back, 3 bases at V and 2 bases at J, with 13 bases in the middle. This CDR3 is 15 amino acids long. Germline-derived CDR1 and CDR2 are SGHVS and FNYEAQ. The CDR3 spells CASSLPPTGNTEAFF. The DNA of the CDR3 is TGTGCCAGCAGCTTGCCCCCGACAGGAAACACTGAAGCTTTCTTT.

The V call is TRBV5-6, the J call TRBJ2-7; TRBD1 matches 9 bases. There are 14 residues in the CDR3. CDR1 SGHDT and CDR2 YYEEEE come from the germline V gene. V shed 6 bases, J shed 5 bases, and the junction held 9 bases outside the gene matches. CDR3 region: CASTLRDRAHEQYF. DNA of the CDR3: TGTGCCAGCACCCTCCGGGACAGGGCCCACGAGCAGTACTTC. Based on the CDR3 plus reference TRBV5-6 and TRBJ2-7, the full variable domain is DAGVTQSPTHLIKTRGQQVTLRCSPKSGHDTVSWYQQALGQGPQFIFQYYEEEERQRGNFPDRFSGHQFPNYSSELNVNALLLGDSALYLCASTLRDRAHEQYFGPGTRLTVT.

This clone was found once. The chain combines TRBV10-1 with TRBJ2-7; the D gene is possibly TRBD2 (6 bases). Trimming cost V 5 bases and J 2 bases, with 13 bases left between them. CDR1 is WNHNN and CDR2 is SYGVQD in the germline V gene (reference sequence). The CDR3 consists of 14 residues. The CDR3 sequence is CASSPVAAPYEQYF. Written as DNA, the CDR3 is TGCGCCAGCAGTCCGGTAGCGGCACCCTACGAGCAGTACTTC.

This chain connects TRBV9 to TRBJ2-1; D not certain. Germline V gene lookup returns CDR1 SGDLS and CDR2 YYNGEE. With 4 bases removed from V and 2 bases from J, the gap between germline ends came to 4 bases. The CDR3 totals 12 residues. The DNA for the CDR3 is TGTGCCAGCAGCTCCCCCTACAATGAGCAGTTCTTC. It encodes CASSSPYNEQFF.

The chain joins TRBV11-2 to TRBJ2-7; 10 bases fit TRBD1. J lost 1 base, V lost 6 bases, and 9 bases had no gene match. The CDR3 length is 16 residues. Germline V gives CDR1 SGHAT, CDR2 FQNNGV. The DNA for the CDR3 is TGTGCCAGCAGTCAAATCCGGGACAGGGGTTCCTACGAGCAGTACTTC. Translating gives CASSQIRDRGSYEQYF.

The J gene is TRBJ1-2, the V gene TRBV2, with a possible D match to TRBD1 (6 bases). Germline CDR1 reads SNHLY; CDR2 reads FYNNEI. V dropped 1 base and J dropped 4 bases, with 10 bases sitting between them. This CDR3 comprises 14 residues. The CDR3 DNA reads TGTGCCAGCAGTGAAGAACAGGGTGCCTATGGCTACACCTTC. Its protein product is CASSEEQGAYGYTF. Complete variable domain (other parts from reference TRBV2 and TRBJ1-2): EPEVTQTPSHQVTQMGQEVILRCVPISNHLYFYWYRQILGQKVEFLVSFYNNEISEKSEIFDDQFSVERPDGSNFTLKIRSTKLEDSAMYFCASSEEQGAYGYTFGSGTRLTVV.

The rearrangement uses TRBV6-5 and TRBJ1-6; D is uncertain. V lost 2 bases and J 10 bases, leaving 12 bases between the germline ends. This CDR3 comprises 14 residues. Germline-derived CDR1 and CDR2 are MNHEY and SVGAGI. The CDR3 loop reads CASSYGVTGSPLHF. In DNA form, the CDR3 reads TGTGCCAGCAGTTACGGGGTTACGGGGTCACCCCTCCACTTT.